The subject of this entry is one T cell receptor (beta chain). This clone was picked up a small number of times. Its antigen remains unidentified. The sample holds no much larger clone one base away, and base qualities are not on file. These data belong to a study of metastatic and nonmetastatic thyroid tumors (dated by TCRdb to the early 2020s). About the investigation overall: For patients with malignant and with benign thyroid disease, the researchers compared repertoires between peripheral blood samples and tumor or nodule tissue samples.

The CDR3 sequence holds 13 residues, the cysteine and phenylalanine included. Solely the CDR3 DNA is kept, with 39 bases framed from the first base. The germline V gene (reference sequence) yields WNHNN for CDR1 and SYGVQD for CDR2. Trimming costs V 0 bases and J 7 bases, and their ends lie 9 bases apart. General conclusions and limits of the study: TCR beta diversity was reported as significantly higher in malignant tumors than in benign nodules, in both blood and tumor samples.

To prepare the library, PCR was applied. Sequencing used an Illumina HiSeq 4000. High-throughput sequencing was used to profile the CDR3 region of the TCR beta-chain in every patient. The study's processing was this. A classifier to discriminate distant-metastatic papillary thyroid cancer patients was built from CDR3 differences across clinicopathological groups. The Shannon index was used to assess repertoire diversity, and the Morisita-Horn index was used to assess tumor-blood repertoire similarity. TCRdb took the public reads, trimmed them with fastp at Q25, ran MiXCR for clone calling and kept in-frame beta chains. None of the V and J calls come from the authors' own analysis; TCRdb made them. The sample table shows around 34,000 clones, and roughly 17% are seen once. The leading ten clones occupy 3% to 4% of the sample. No treatment had been received by any patient before thyroid surgery. Patient clinical samples collected from about 2011 to 2018 were retrospectively analysed using T-cell receptor beta sequencing.

This receptor was identified in a female donor with papillary thyroid cancer or a benign thyroid nodule (not recorded which). Some clones in this sample may be carry-over from other donors' samples. The V gene is TRBV10-1 and the J gene is TRBJ1-2, with a tentative D gene TRBD1 over 5 matching bases. Input material: blood. The DNA reads as follows: TGCGCCAGCAGTGAGTCGACAGCAGGTGGCTACACCTTC. It codes for CASSESTAGGYTF.